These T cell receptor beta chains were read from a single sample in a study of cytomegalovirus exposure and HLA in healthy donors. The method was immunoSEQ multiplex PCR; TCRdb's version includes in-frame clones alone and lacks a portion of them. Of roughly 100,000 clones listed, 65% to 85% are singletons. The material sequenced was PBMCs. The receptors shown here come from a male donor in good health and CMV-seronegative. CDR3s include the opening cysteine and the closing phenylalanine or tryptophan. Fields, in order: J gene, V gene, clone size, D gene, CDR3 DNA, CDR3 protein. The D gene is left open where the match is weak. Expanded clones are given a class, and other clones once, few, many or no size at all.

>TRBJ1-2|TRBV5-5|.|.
TGTGCCAGCAGCTTGGCTGGCAGGGCATATGGCTACACCTTC
CASSLAGRAYGYTF
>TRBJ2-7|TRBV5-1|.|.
TGCGCCAGCAGCCCGGGTCTGGGCGGGACCGCGACCTCCTACGAGCAGTACTTC
CASSPGLGGTATSYEQYF
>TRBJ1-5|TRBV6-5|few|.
TGTGCCAGCAGTTTTGACAGGAGCAATCAGCCCCAGCATTTT
CASSFDRSNQPQHF
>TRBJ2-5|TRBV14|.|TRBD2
TGTGCCAGCAGCCTCGGGCCGGGAGCTCCGGGACTAGCGGGCCTTACACAAGAGACCCAGTACTTC
CASSLGPGAPGLAGLTQETQYF
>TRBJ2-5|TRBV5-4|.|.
TGTGCCAGCAGCTTGGATAAGCGGGAGACCCAGTACTTC
CASSLDKRETQYF
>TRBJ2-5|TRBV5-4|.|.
TGTGCCAGCAGCGCCGACTCGCAAGAGACCCAGTACTTC
CASSADSQETQYF
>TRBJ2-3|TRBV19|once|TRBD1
TGTGCCAGTAGTATACGACAGGGTTACGCCGGCCCCGATACGCAGTATTTT
CASSIRQGYAGPDTQYF
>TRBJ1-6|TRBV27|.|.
TGTGCCAGCAGTTTCTCTAATTCACCCCTCCACTTT
CASSFSNSPLHF
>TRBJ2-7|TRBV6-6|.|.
TGTGCCAGCAGTTCGATCAGGGTTCGCGGCTACGAGCAGTACTTC
CASSSIRVRGYEQYF
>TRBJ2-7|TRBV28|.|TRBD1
TGTGCCAGCACCCCAGGGGACAGGGTGTGGGAGCAGTACTTC
CASTPGDRVWEQYF
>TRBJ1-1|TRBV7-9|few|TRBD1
TGTGCCAGCAGCGAGTCAGGGGGCGAGAACACTGAAGCTTTCTTT
CASSESGGENTEAFF
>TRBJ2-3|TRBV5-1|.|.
TGCGCCAGCAGCTTAAGGGGACAAGTAGATACGCAGTATTTT
CASSLRGQVDTQYF
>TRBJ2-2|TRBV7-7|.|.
TGTGCTAGCAGCTTAGAGCGCACCGGGGAGCTGTTTTTT
CASSLERTGELFF
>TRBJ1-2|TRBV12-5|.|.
TGTGCTAGTGGTTTGGACCCTGGGCAGGGACACGGCTACACCTTC
CASGLDPGQGHGYTF
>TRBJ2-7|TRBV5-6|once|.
TGTGCCACCAATCAGGCAGGGCGCTACGAGCAGTACTTC
CATNQAGRYEQYF
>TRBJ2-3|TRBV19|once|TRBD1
TGTGCCAGTAAGGCAGGGGGCCTGACCCGAAACACAGATACGCAGTATTTT
CASKAGGLTRNTDTQYF
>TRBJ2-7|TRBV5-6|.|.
TGTGCCAGCAGCAAGAGGGATACCTACGAGCAGTACTTC
CASSKRDTYEQYF
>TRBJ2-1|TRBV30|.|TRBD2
TGTGCCTGGAGTGTGAGCGGGAACCCCTACAATGAGCAGTTCTTC
CAWSVSGNPYNEQFF
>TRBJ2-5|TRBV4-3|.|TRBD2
TGCGCCAGCAGCCAAGATATAATAGCGGGAGAAGAGACCCAGTACTTC
CASSQDIIAGEETQYF
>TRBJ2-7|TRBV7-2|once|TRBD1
TGTGCCAGCAGTCCGGACAGGGTCTACGAGCAGTACTTC
CASSPDRVYEQYF
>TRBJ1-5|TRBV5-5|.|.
TGTGCCAGCAGCTTGGCCGCCGGTAACAATCAGCCCCAGCATTTT
CASSLAAGNNQPQHF
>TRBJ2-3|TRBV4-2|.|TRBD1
TGTGCCAGCAGCCAAGATCCGGGACAGGTCACAGATACGCAGTATTTT
CASSQDPGQVTDTQYF
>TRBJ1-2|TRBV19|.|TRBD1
TGTGCCAGTATAGGGACAGGGGACTATGGCTACACCTTC
CASIGTGDYGYTF
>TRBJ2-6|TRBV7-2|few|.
TGTGCCAGCAGCTATGGGACGGGGAGGGGGGCTGGGGCCAACGTCCTGACTTTC
CASSYGTGRGAGANVLTF
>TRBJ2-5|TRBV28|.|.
TGTGCCAGCAGTTTTTCTTACGGTCAAGAGACCCAGTACTTC
CASSFSYGQETQYF
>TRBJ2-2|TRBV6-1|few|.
TGTGCCAGCAGTGACCCTCGACAGGCCGTGAACACCGGGGAGCTGTTTTTT
CASSDPRQAVNTGELFF
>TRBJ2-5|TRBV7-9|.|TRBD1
TGTGCCAGCAGCTCCCGACAGGGGGAAGGAGAGACCCAGTACTTC
CASSSRQGEGETQYF
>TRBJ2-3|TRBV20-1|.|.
TGCAGTGCCTACACAGATACGCAGTATTTT
CSAYTDTQYF
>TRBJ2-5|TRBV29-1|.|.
TGCAGTGGCTGGCAGGGCCAAGAGACCCAGTACTTC
CSGWQGQETQYF
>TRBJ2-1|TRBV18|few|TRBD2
TGTGCCAGCTCACCACCACTAGCGGGCTCCTACAATGAGCAGTTCTTC
CASSPPLAGSYNEQFF
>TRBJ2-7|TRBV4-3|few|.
TGCGCCAGCAGCTCACGACAGGAGCCCTACGAGCAGTACTTC
CASSSRQEPYEQYF
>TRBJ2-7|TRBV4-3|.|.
TGCGCCAGCAGCCGAACGGGCGGGGCCGAGCAGTACTTC
CASSRTGGAEQYF
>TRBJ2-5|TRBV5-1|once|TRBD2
TGCGCCAGCAGCCCCGACTCGGGGGGCCAAGAGACCCAGTACTTC
CASSPDSGGQETQYF
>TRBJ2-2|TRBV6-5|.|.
TGTGCCAGCAGTTTGCAGGGGAACACCGGGGAGCTGTTTTTT
CASSLQGNTGELFF
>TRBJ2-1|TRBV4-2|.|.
TGTGCCAGCAGCCAAGATACGGGAACCTACAATGAGCAGTTCTTC
CASSQDTGTYNEQFF
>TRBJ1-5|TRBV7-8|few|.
TGTGCCAGCAGCTTAGAATTACGAGCTCCGCTTAATTATCAGCCCCAGCATTTT
CASSLELRAPLNYQPQHF
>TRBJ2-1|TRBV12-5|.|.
TGTGCTAGTGGTCCGTCCGGCGACAGCTCCTACAATGAGCAGTTCTTC
CASGPSGDSSYNEQFF
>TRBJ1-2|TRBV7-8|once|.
TGTGCCAGCAGCTTAGCCCCTTTTGACTATGGCTACACCTTC
CASSLAPFDYGYTF
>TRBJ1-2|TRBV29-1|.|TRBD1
TGCAGCGTTGAAGGGCGGCAGGGGGTCCGCTATGGCTACACCTTC
CSVEGRQGVRYGYTF
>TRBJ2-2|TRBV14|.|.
TGTGCCAGCAGTTATAGGACAGCCGCATCGAACACCGGGGAGCTGTTTTTT
CASSYRTAASNTGELFF
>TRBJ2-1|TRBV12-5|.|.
TGTGCTAGTGGTTCGGCTCTAAAAATGGGAAGCGGAACCTACAATGAGCAGTTCTTC
CASGSALKMGSGTYNEQFF
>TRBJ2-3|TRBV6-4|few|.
TGTGCCAGCAGTGACGGCGGTACTAGCACAGATACGCAGTATTTT
CASSDGGTSTDTQYF
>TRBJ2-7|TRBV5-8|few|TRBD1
TGTGCCAGCAGAGGACGGGACAGGCTAAAAGAGCAGTACTTC
CASRGRDRLKEQYF
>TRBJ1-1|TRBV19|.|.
TGTGCCAGTAGTTCTGAGACAGGGAACACTGAAGCTTTCTTT
CASSSETGNTEAFF
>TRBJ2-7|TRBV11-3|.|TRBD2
TGTGCCAGCAGCCCGGGGAGGGTCTACGAGCAGTACTTC
CASSPGRVYEQYF
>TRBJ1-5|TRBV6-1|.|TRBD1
TGTGCCAGCACCGGGACAGGGGGCAATCAGCCCCAGCATTTT
CASTGTGGNQPQHF
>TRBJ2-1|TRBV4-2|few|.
TGTGCCAGCAGCCAAGAGCCCCGCCCGGCTAGCGCGAGCTCCTACAATGAGCAGTTCTTC
CASSQEPRPASASSYNEQFF
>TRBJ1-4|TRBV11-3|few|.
TGTGCCAGCAGCAGGACAGTGGGAGAGGGTGTGAAGGACGGCTATGAAAAACTGTTTTTT
CASSRTVGEGVKDGYEKLFF
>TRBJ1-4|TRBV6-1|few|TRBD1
TGTGCCAGCAGCGCCGGGACAGGGTCTGAAAAACTGTTTTTT
CASSAGTGSEKLFF
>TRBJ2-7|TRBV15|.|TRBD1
TGTGCCACCAGCAGTGACCGGGACAGGGTCGGCGAGCAGTACTTC
CATSSDRDRVGEQYF
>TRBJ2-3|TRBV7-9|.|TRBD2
TGTGCCAGCAGCTTATTACTAGCGGGCCACACAGATACGCAGTATTTT
CASSLLLAGHTDTQYF
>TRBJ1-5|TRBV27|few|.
TGTGCCAGCAGTCCAAGACCGGGTACTTGGAGCAATCAGCCCCAGCATTTT
CASSPRPGTWSNQPQHF
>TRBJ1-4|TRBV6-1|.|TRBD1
TGTGCCAGCAGTGAACTAGGGGGGACAGCGTTCGAAAAACTGTTTTTT
CASSELGGTAFEKLFF
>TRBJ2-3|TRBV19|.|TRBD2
TGTGCCAGTAGTACGAGGACTAGCGGGAGGCCAGATACGCAGTATTTT
CASSTRTSGRPDTQYF